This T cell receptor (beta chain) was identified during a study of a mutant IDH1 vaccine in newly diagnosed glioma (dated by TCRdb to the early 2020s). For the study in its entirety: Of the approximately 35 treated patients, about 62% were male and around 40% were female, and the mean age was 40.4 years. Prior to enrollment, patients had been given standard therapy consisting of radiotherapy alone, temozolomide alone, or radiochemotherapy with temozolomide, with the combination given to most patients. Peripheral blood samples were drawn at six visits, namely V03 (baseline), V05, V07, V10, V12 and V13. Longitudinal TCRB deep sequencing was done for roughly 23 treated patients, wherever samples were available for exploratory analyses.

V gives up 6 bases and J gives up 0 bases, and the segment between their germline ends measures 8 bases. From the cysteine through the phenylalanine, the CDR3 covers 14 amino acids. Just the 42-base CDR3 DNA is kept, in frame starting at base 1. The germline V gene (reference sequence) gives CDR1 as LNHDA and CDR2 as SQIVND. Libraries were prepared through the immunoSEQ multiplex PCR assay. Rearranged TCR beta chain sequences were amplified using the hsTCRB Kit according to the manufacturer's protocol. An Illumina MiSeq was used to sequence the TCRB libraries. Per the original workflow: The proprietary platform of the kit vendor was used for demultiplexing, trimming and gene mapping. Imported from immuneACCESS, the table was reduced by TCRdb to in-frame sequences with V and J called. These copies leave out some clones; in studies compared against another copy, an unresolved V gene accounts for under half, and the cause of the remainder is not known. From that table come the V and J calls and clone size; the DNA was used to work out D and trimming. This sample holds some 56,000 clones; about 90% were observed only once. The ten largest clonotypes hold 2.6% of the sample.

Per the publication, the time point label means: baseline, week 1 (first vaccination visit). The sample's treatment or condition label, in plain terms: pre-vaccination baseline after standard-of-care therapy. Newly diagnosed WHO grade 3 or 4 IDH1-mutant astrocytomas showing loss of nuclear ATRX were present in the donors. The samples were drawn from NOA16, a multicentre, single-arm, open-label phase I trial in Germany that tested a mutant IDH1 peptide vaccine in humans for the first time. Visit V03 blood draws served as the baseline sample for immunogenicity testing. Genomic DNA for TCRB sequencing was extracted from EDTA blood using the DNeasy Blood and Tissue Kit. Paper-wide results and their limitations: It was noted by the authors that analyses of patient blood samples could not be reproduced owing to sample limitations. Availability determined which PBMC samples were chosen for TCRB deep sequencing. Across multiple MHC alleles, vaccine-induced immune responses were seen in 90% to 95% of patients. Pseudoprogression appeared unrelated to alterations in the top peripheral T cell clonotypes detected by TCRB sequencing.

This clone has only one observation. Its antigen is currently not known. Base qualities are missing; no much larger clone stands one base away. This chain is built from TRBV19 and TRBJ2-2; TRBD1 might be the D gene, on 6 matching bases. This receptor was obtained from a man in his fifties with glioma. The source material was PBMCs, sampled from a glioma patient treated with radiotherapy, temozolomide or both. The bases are TGTGCCAGTAGACAGGGATCGAACACCGGGGAGCTGTTTTTT. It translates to CASRQGSNTGELFF. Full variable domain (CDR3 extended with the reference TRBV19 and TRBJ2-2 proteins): DGGITQSPKYLFRKEGQNVTLSCEQNLNHDAMYWYRQDPGQGLRLIYYSQIVNDFQKGDIAEGYSVSREKKESFPLTVTSAQKNPTAFYLCASRQGSNTGELFFGEGSRLTVL.